The rows below give T cell receptor beta chains drawn from one sample of a study of T cell responses to AZD1222 COVID-19 vaccine. Clones were read by immunoSEQ multiplex PCR, and TCRdb kept only the in-frame ones, dropping some. This sample has 66,000 or so clones, with roughly 84% found just once. Source: peripheral blood, taken on day 0 of AZD1222 vaccination. The receptors stem from an adult in good health. The CDR3 runs from the conserved cysteine through the conserved F or W. Fields, in order: D gene, J gene, clone size, V gene, CDR3 protein, CDR3 DNA. A D gene is named only where the DNA matches it firmly. The listing skips clone size in some rows; elsewhere it reads once, few, many or a size class.

TRBD2	TRBJ2-3	NA	TRBV5-1	CASSLAGGPDTQYF	TGCGCCAGCAGCCTAGCGGGGGGGCCAGATACGCAGTATTTT
NA	TRBJ2-1	NA	TRBV7-2	CASSLEGFSEQFF	TGTGCCAGCAGCTTAGAGGGGTTCAGTGAGCAGTTCTTC
NA	TRBJ2-2	NA	TRBV5-4	CASSSSLGNIAGELFF	TGTGCCAGCAGCTCGTCTTTAGGGAACATAGCCGGGGAGCTGTTTTTT
TRBD1	TRBJ1-4	once	TRBV2	CASTGTGGEKLFF	TGTGCCAGCACGGGGACAGGGGGAGAAAAACTGTTTTTT
NA	TRBJ2-1	few	TRBV28	CASRYLSYNEQFF	TGTGCCAGCAGATACCTCTCCTACAATGAGCAGTTCTTC
NA	TRBJ2-3	NA	TRBV28	CASSLRVLTDTQYF	TGTGCCAGCAGTTTAAGGGTCCTCACAGATACGCAGTATTTT
TRBD1	TRBJ1-4	NA	TRBV6-1	CASSVNAGGRGHEKLFF	TGTGCCAGCAGTGTAAACGCAGGGGGCCGGGGGCATGAAAAACTGTTTTTT
NA	TRBJ2-5	NA	TRBV5-5	CASTLGTPLQETQYF	TGTGCCAGCACCCTGGGGACTCCTCTCCAAGAGACCCAGTACTTC
NA	TRBJ2-7	NA	TRBV27	CASSLGASAGYEQYF	TGTGCCAGCAGTTTAGGGGCTAGCGCGGGCTACGAGCAGTACTTC
NA	TRBJ2-7	NA	TRBV28	CASSPGQSHEQYF	TGTGCCAGCAGTCCCGGACAGTCCCACGAGCAGTACTTC
TRBD2	TRBJ2-1	NA	TRBV7-9	CASSQRGGRMDEQFF	TGTGCCAGCAGCCAGCGGGGGGGCCGGATGGATGAGCAGTTCTTC
TRBD1	TRBJ1-2	few	TRBV4-3	CASSLLTGEGYTF	TGCGCCAGCAGCCTCCTTACAGGGGAGGGCTACACCTTC
TRBD2	TRBJ2-1	NA	TRBV6-2/TRBV6-3	CASSLQGGSRVPLYNEQFF	TGTGCCAGCAGTCTCCAAGGCGGGAGCCGGGTCCCTCTCTACAATGAGCAGTTCTTC
TRBD1	TRBJ1-5	NA	TRBV6-5	CASTRGQFSNQPQHF	TGTGCCAGCACCCGGGGACAGTTTAGCAATCAGCCCCAGCATTTT
NA	TRBJ1-5	NA	TRBV19	CASSIASYQPQHF	TGTGCCAGTAGTATCGCATCCTATCAGCCCCAGCATTTT
TRBD1	TRBJ1-2	NA	TRBV20-1	CSASNPGQGDGNYGYTF	TGCAGTGCTAGTAATCCGGGACAGGGGGATGGGAACTATGGCTACACCTTC
TRBD1	TRBJ1-4	NA	TRBV28	CASSASPGQGAEKLFF	TGTGCCAGCAGTGCCTCTCCGGGACAGGGGGCGGAAAAACTGTTTTTT
TRBD2	TRBJ2-2	NA	TRBV9	CASSVGSGRATGELFF	TGTGCCAGCAGCGTAGGCAGCGGGAGGGCGACCGGGGAGCTGTTTTTT
TRBD2	TRBJ2-3	NA	TRBV5-1	CASSWEGRRGTDTQYF	TGCGCCAGCAGCTGGGAGGGGCGGAGGGGCACAGATACGCAGTATTTT
TRBD2	TRBJ2-7	NA	TRBV7-2	CASSLSASGSPYEQYF	TGTGCCAGCAGCTTATCTGCTAGCGGGAGCCCCTACGAGCAGTACTTC
NA	TRBJ1-5	NA	TRBV6-5	CASSYRVNQPQHF	TGTGCCAGCAGTTATCGGGTCAATCAGCCCCAGCATTTT
NA	TRBJ2-2	NA	TRBV30	CAWEAPPGNTGELFF	TGTGCCTGGGAGGCCCCCCCGGGGAACACCGGGGAGCTGTTTTTT
TRBD1	TRBJ2-7	NA	TRBV28	CASQTGTGYEQYF	TGTGCCAGCCAAACCGGGACAGGTTACGAGCAGTACTTC
NA	TRBJ2-2	once	TRBV2	CASSERGGGELFF	TGTGCCAGCAGTGAAAGAGGTGGCGGGGAGCTGTTTTTT
TRBD2	TRBJ2-1	NA	TRBV30	CAWSVGTSGNNEQFF	TGTGCCTGGAGTGTCGGGACTAGCGGGAACAATGAGCAGTTCTTC
TRBD2	TRBJ2-1	NA	TRBV30	CAWRLAGENEQFF	TGTGCCTGGAGACTAGCGGGAGAGAATGAGCAGTTCTTC
TRBD1	TRBJ2-7	NA	TRBV11-2	CASSLGVTGGAFSYEQYF	TGTGCCAGCAGCTTAGGTGTGACAGGGGGTGCCTTCTCCTACGAGCAGTACTTC
TRBD1	TRBJ1-6	NA	TRBV11-3	CASSEGQEGSPLHF	TGTGCCAGCAGCGAGGGACAGGAGGGATCACCCCTCCACTTT
TRBD1	TRBJ2-7	NA	TRBV5-1	CASSPSTGTYEQYF	TGCGCCAGCAGCCCCTCGACAGGGACCTACGAGCAGTACTTC
NA	TRBJ1-4	once	TRBV5-1	CASSLEWSNEKLFF	TGCGCCAGCAGCTTGGAGTGGTCGAATGAAAAACTGTTTTTT
NA	TRBJ1-3	few	TRBV4-3	CASSQEWQGTGNTIYF	TGCGCCAGCAGCCAAGAATGGCAGGGCACTGGAAACACCATATATTTT
NA	TRBJ2-2	once	TRBV11-2	CASRAAGPGELFF	TGTGCCAGCAGAGCGGCAGGTCCGGGGGAGCTGTTTTTT
NA	TRBJ2-2	medium-sized	TRBV10-1	CASSDAGELFF	TGCGCCAGCAGTGATGCCGGGGAGCTGTTTTTT
NA	TRBJ1-5	NA	TRBV5-1	CASSSQGQGQPQHF	TGCGCCAGCAGCTCCCAGGGTCAGGGCCAGCCCCAGCATTTT
TRBD1	TRBJ1-3	NA	TRBV5-8	CASSLAGTVGNTIYF	TGTGCCAGCAGCTTGGCGGGGACAGTCGGAAACACCATATATTTT
NA	TRBJ1-6	NA	TRBV11-3	CASRFRTVNSPLHF	TGTGCCAGCAGATTCCGGACAGTCAATTCACCCCTCCACTTT
NA	TRBJ1-5	NA	TRBV15	CATSRIGNQPQHF	TGTGCCACCAGCAGGATCGGAAATCAGCCCCAGCATTTT
NA	TRBJ1-1	NA	TRBV5-5	CASSVTPATEAFF	TGTGCCAGCAGCGTGACCCCGGCCACTGAAGCTTTCTTT
NA	TRBJ2-7	NA	TRBV27	CASSLGGRRTRSYEQYF	TGTGCCAGCAGTTTAGGTGGCCGGCGAACTCGATCCTACGAGCAGTACTTC
NA	TRBJ2-4	NA	TRBV6-1	CASSEGYGAIQYF	TGTGCCAGCAGTGAAGGATATGGGGCGATTCAGTACTTC
NA	TRBJ2-2	NA	TRBV7-9	CASVAGAAGELFF	TGTGCCAGCGTTGCAGGGGCGGCCGGGGAGCTGTTTTTT
TRBD1	TRBJ1-5	NA	TRBV4-1	CASSPMGDRAGQPQHF	TGCGCCAGCAGCCCCATGGGGGACAGGGCAGGGCAGCCCCAGCATTTT
TRBD2	TRBJ2-2	once	TRBV3-1/TRBV3-2	CASSQRTSGLNTGELFF	TGTGCCAGCAGCCAGAGAACTAGCGGGCTGAACACCGGGGAGCTGTTTTTT
TRBD1	TRBJ1-2	NA	TRBV19	CASRSGQSYGYTF	TGTGCCAGTAGATCGGGACAGAGCTATGGCTACACCTTC
TRBD1	TRBJ2-1	few	TRBV2	CASVETGFGYNEQFF	TGTGCCAGCGTGGAGACAGGGTTTGGCTACAATGAGCAGTTCTTC